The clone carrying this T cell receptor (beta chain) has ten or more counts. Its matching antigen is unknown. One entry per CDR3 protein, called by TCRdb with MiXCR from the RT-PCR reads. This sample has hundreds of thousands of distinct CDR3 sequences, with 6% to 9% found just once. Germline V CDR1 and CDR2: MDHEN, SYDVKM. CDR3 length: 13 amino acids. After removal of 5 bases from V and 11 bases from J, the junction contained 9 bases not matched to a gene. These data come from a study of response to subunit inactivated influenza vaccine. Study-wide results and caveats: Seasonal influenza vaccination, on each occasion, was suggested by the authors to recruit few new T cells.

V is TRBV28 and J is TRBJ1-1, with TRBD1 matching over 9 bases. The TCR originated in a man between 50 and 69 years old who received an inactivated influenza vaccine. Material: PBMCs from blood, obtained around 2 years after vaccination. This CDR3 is CASSATGGAGAFF. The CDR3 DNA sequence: TGTGCCAGCAGTGCTACAGGGGGCGCGGGGGCTTTCTTT.